The clone carrying this T cell receptor (beta chain) was observed a handful of times. Antigen unknown. Germline CDR1 and CDR2: MDHEN and SYDVKM. V lost 4 bases and J lost 8; bases outside the gene matches: 8. This CDR3 contains 14 residues. This entry comes from a study of T cells in Graves' hyperthyroidism and ophthalmopathy. Notes on the study in general: A median around six months before onset, the model predicted ophthalmopathy. Blood also held most thyroid clonotypes expanded beyond 0.001.

Calling Graves' hyperthyroidism stable meant ophthalmopathy did not progress within 18 months. Source material for PBMCs was roughly 10 ml fresh peripheral blood. Amplified regions were TCR beta CDR3 sequences from RNA transcripts. Initially, a first-round RT-PCR of the TCR CDR3 employed the HTBI primer set. TCRdb itself ran the multiplex PCR reads through MiXCR, one entry per CDR3 protein. This table has about 360,000 distinct CDR3 sequences, about 13% appearing once. This rearrangement joins TRBV28 to TRBJ1-2; 9 nucleotides align to TRBD1. Source material: blood. The TCR was taken from a woman aged 18-29 years with Graves' hyperthyroidism. This chain's CDR3 is CASSSGTGMIGYTF. The DNA of the CDR3 is TGTGCCAGCAGTTCCGGGACAGGGATGATAGGCTACACCTTC.